Each of the 9 T cell receptor beta chains below was sequenced from the same sample in a study of cytomegalovirus exposure and HLA in healthy donors. PCR amplification relied on 60 Vbeta primers (plus 13 Jbeta primers). Assay: immunoSEQ multiplex PCR; the TCRdb copy retains only in-frame clones and omits some. The repertoire includes some 190,000 clones, approximately 86% of them detected once, and 1.5% to 2% sits in the top ten. Sequencing was done on a sample of PBMCs. These receptors all come from a young woman in good health and CMV-seronegative.

The chain's CDR3 is CATSDISGANVLTF. In DNA, the CDR3 is TGTGCCACCTCAGATATCTCTGGGGCCAACGTCCTGACTTTC. The chain combines TRBV19 with TRBJ2-6, with D unresolved. The V gene's germline CDR1 is LNHDA and CDR2 SQIVND (reference sequence). This CDR3 has 14 residues. Trimming pared 10 bases from V and 0 bases from J, leaving 10 bases between.

V and J are TRBV10-3 and TRBJ2-3, with 8 bases that match TRBD2. The V gene's germline CDR1 is ENHRY and CDR2 SYGVKD. CDR3 length: 19 amino acids. After removal of 0 bases from V and 9 bases from J, the junction contained 20 bases not matched to a gene. The CDR3 reads CAISESLAQGFGTRSTQYF. As DNA, the CDR3 is TGTGCCATCAGTGAGTCCCTGGCTCAGGGGTTCGGGACTAGGTCGACGCAGTATTTT.

V and J are TRBV19 and TRBJ1-5; D call uncertain. Germline CDR1 is LNHDA and CDR2 is SQIVND (reference sequence). The CDR3 has 12 residues. The V end was cut by 5 bases, the J end by 3 bases, with 5 bases between. The CDR3 DNA reads TGTGCCAGTAGTTGGGCCAATCAGCCCCAGCATTTT. It encodes CASSWANQPQHF. The full variable domain, in which reference TRBV19 and TRBJ1-5 provide the parts outside the CDR3, is DGGITQSPKYLFRKEGQNVTLSCEQNLNHDAMYWYRQDPGQGLRLIYYSQIVNDFQKGDIAEGYSVSREKKESFPLTVTSAQKNPTAFYLCASSWANQPQHFGDGTRLSIL.

This chain's CDR3 is CASSSNRGTGELFF. CDR3 nucleotides: TGTGCCAGCAGCTCCAACAGGGGAACCGGGGAGCTGTTTTTT. The J gene is TRBJ2-2, the V gene TRBV11-2, with 7 positions matching TRBD1. Germline loops: CDR1 SGHAT, CDR2 FQNNGV. The trim removed 4 bases at V and 5 bases at J, leaving 4 bases unmatched. The CDR3 has 14 amino acids.

In the case of this clone: This sample includes further DNA sequences coding for the same CDR3. This chain connects TRBV5-1 to TRBJ1-1; D uncertain. V lost 4 bases and J 1 base, leaving 11 bases between the germline ends. The germline V gene has CDR1 SGHRS and CDR2 YFSETQ. This CDR3 spans 14 amino acids. CDR3 DNA: TGCGCCAGCAGCCTGGTTGGGAGGAACACTGAAGCTTTCTTT. Amino acid sequence: CASSLVGRNTEAFF.

This chain links TRBV29-1 with TRBJ1-5, with a tentative D call TRBD1 (6 bases). Looked up from germline, CDR1 is SQVTM and CDR2 is ANQGSEA. This CDR3 is built from 13 residues. The V end lost 6 bases, the J end lost 4 bases, and 13 bases lay between the germline ends. The CDR3 DNA sequence: TGCAGCGTCCGCAGGGGTGAGAATCAGCCCCAGCATTTT. Its protein product is CSVRRGENQPQHF.

This clone has only a few counts. The chain carries TRBV5-1 and TRBJ2-3; the D gene is possibly TRBD1 (5 bases). The germline CDR1 and CDR2 sequences are SGHRS and YFSETQ. The CDR3 has 14 residues. V dropped 0 bases and J dropped 2 bases, with 7 bases sitting between them. CDR3 sequence reads: CASSLGQTTDTQYF. The DNA of the CDR3 is TGCGCCAGCAGCTTGGGACAGACCACAGATACGCAGTATTTT.

The V call is TRBV5-6, the J call TRBJ1-3, with a tentative D call TRBD1 (5 bases). The CDR3 contains 16 residues. V lost 0 bases and J lost 1, with 11 bases in between. Per the germline V gene, CDR1 is SGHDT and CDR2 is YYEEEE. Here the CDR3 reads CASSLAVRASGNTIYF. The CDR3 region has the DNA TGTGCCAGCAGCTTGGCCGTCAGGGCTTCTGGAAACACCATATATTTT.

The chain recombines TRBV5-1 with TRBJ2-2, with TRBD1 matching over 9 bases. From germline, CDR1 is SGHRS and CDR2 YFSETQ. The V gene end was trimmed by 1 base and the J gene end by 1 base; junction bases not matched to a gene: 2. This CDR3 region has 16 residues. CDR3 DNA sequence: TGCGCCAGCAGCTTGAAGGGACAGGGGAACACCGGGGAGCTGTTTTTT. Translating gives CASSLKGQGNTGELFF.